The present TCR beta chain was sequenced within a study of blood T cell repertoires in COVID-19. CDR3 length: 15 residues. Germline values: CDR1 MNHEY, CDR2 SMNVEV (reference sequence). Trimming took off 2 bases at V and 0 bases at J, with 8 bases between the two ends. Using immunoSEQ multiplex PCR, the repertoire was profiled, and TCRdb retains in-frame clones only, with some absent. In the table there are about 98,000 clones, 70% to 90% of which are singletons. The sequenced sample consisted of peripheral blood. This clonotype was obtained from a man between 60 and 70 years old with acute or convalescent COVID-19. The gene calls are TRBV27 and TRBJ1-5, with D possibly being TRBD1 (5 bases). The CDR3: CASSLTGYSNQPQHF. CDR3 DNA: TGTGCCAGCAGTTTAACAGGATATAGCAATCAGCCCCAGCATTTT.